This T cell receptor (beta chain) comes out of a study of T cell repertoires in cytomegalovirus infection (dated 2019 in TCRdb). About the study as a whole: Recently identified HLA-C-restricted CMV epitopes, whose presentation resists viral immunomodulation, were targeted by peptide stimulations together with well-studied HLA-B-restricted epitopes. The HLA type of each donor mattered for the analysis, because public TCR beta signatures pointed to carriage of CMV infection along with the matching HLA type.

Sequences SGHTA (CDR1) and FQGNSA (CDR2) are obtained from the germline V gene. The CDR3 spans 14 residues, from the cysteine through the phenylalanine. Only the CDR3 DNA is retained, 42 bases long and in frame from the first base. The junction shows trimming of 3 bases on V and 4 bases on J, and the gene matches do not reach 2 bases of it. These reads were obtained on an Illumina HiSeq 1500. TCRdb itself trimmed the public reads at Q25 with fastp, ran MiXCR and retained productive beta chains. Merged by CDR3 protein, the rows form single entries marked with the most common genes and DNA. A total of 250,000 to 300,000 distinct CDR3 sequences appear in this sample, about 20% of them only once. The ten largest clones take up around 20% of the sample. The treatment or condition label of this sample denotes: in vitro stimulation with specific CMV peptide epitopes to enrich CMV-specific T cells. This clonotype was observed at least ten times. It has no known antigen specificity. Nothing much larger sits one base from this clone, and base qualities are not available.

Overall results and qualifications from the work: In the ex vivo response, HLA-C-restricted CMV-specific TCR beta clonotypes were dominant, and in two of eight donors the single most frequent clonotype came from this HLA-C-restricted group. In both this cohort and an independent roughly 330-donor cohort, the cumulative frequency of public TCR beta family members distinguished carriers of CMV infection plus the relevant HLA type.

This specimen was cultured PBMCs, taken from culture after CMV antigen stimulation. The chain employs TRBV7-2 and TRBJ2-3; 9 middle bases align to TRBD1. The receptor comes from a human donor in good health (CMV status not recorded). Some clones in this sample may be carry-over from other donors' samples. CDR3 loop: CASSFGTGPDTQYF. The DNA sequence follows: TGTGCCAGCAGCTTTGGGACAGGGCCAGATACGCAGTATTTT.